These T cell receptor beta chains were read from a single sample in a study of blood T cell repertoires in COVID-19. Produced via immunoSEQ multiplex PCR; TCRdb's table is partial and in-frame only. The profile shows about 80,000 clones, about 80% of them singletons. Specimen: peripheral blood. The origin of the receptors is a man older than 75 with acute or convalescent COVID-19. Both conserved end residues are part of each CDR3. The order of the fields is V gene, J gene, clone size, D gene, CDR3 DNA, CDR3 protein. The D gene is left open where the match is weak. Part of the rows lack a size; the others show once, few, many or a class for expanded clones.

TRBV5-4,TRBJ2-1,NA,NA,TGTGCCAGCAGCTTGGGAGGACAGCATTCCAATGAGCAGTTCTTC,CASSLGGQHSNEQFF
TRBV5-1,TRBJ2-3,NA,NA,TGCGCCAGCAGCCGCGACCCCGGAGCAGATACGCAGTATTTT,CASSRDPGADTQYF
TRBV10-3,TRBJ2-7,once,NA,TGTGCCACTGCTGGCGGCCGCGAAAACTCCTACGAGCAGTACTTC,CATAGGRENSYEQYF
TRBV5-1,TRBJ1-1,NA,TRBD1,TGCGCCAGCGCCGGGACAGGATTAAACACTGAAGCTTTCTTT,CASAGTGLNTEAFF
TRBV7-6,TRBJ1-5,NA,NA,TGTGCCAGCAGCTTAGCGGGGGGTCAGCCCCAGCATTTT,CASSLAGGQPQHF
TRBV4-2,TRBJ2-3,NA,TRBD2,TGTGCCAGCAGCCCTAGCGGGGGGAGCGATACGCAGTATTTT,CASSPSGGSDTQYF
TRBV5-8,TRBJ1-4,once,TRBD1,TGTGCCAGCAGCGCGGATTCCGACAGGGTGGGAGCTAATGAAAAACTGTTTTTT,CASSADSDRVGANEKLFF
TRBV5-4,TRBJ2-7,NA,NA,TGTGCCAGCAGCTTCGACTCGTACGAGCAGTACTTC,CASSFDSYEQYF
TRBV19,TRBJ1-3,NA,TRBD1,TGTGCCAGTAGTCCCCCCCGGGACAGCTCTGGAAACACCATATATTTT,CASSPPRDSSGNTIYF
TRBV5-6,TRBJ1-2,NA,NA,TGTGCCAGCAGCTTGGGCGTCCATAACTATGGCTACACCTTC,CASSLGVHNYGYTF
TRBV3-1/TRBV3-2,TRBJ2-3,NA,TRBD2,TGTGCCAGCAGCCCTCTAGCGGGGAACACAGATACGCAGTATTTT,CASSPLAGNTDTQYF
TRBV9,TRBJ2-6,NA,NA,TGTGCCAGCAGCGTCGACAGCTCTGGGGCCAACGTCCTGACTTTC,CASSVDSSGANVLTF
TRBV3-1/TRBV3-2,TRBJ2-3,NA,TRBD1,TGTGCCAGCAGCCAAGCCCGACAGGGGGTAAGAACAGATACGCAGTATTTT,CASSQARQGVRTDTQYF
TRBV19,TRBJ1-6,NA,TRBD1,TGTGCCACTGGGGACAGGGTAAATTCACCCCTCCACTTT,CATGDRVNSPLHF
TRBV19,TRBJ2-3,once,NA,TGTGCCAGTAGTATTGGGGGGGGGCTCACAGATACGCAGTATTTT,CASSIGGGLTDTQYF
TRBV7-9,TRBJ2-3,NA,TRBD2,TGTGCCAGCAGCTTAAGGCTAGCGGGGGCGCAGTATTTT,CASSLRLAGAQYF
TRBV19,TRBJ2-3,NA,NA,TGTGCCAGTAGTACGGACTCTTACACAGATACGCAGTATTTT,CASSTDSYTDTQYF
TRBV19,TRBJ1-5,NA,NA,TGTGCCAGTAGTGACAGTGGACGGAATCAGCCCCAGCATTTT,CASSDSGRNQPQHF
TRBV6-6,TRBJ1-6,NA,NA,TGTGCCAGCGGAGATTCCAATTCACCCCTCCACTTT,CASGDSNSPLHF
TRBV19,TRBJ1-1,NA,TRBD1,TGTGCCAGTAGTATTGGGACAGCACTGAACACTGAAGCTTTCTTT,CASSIGTALNTEAFF
TRBV11-2,TRBJ1-5,few,NA,TGTGCCAGCAGCTTAGTGGCGGGGGCTCAGCCCCAGCATTTT,CASSLVAGAQPQHF
TRBV3-1/TRBV3-2,TRBJ1-2,NA,NA,TGTGCCAGCAGCCAAGGGAGGGGCTACAATAACTATGGCTACACCTTC,CASSQGRGYNNYGYTF
TRBV11-3,TRBJ1-6,NA,TRBD1,TGTGCCAGCAGCCAACAGGGGTATAATTCACCCCTCCACTTT,CASSQQGYNSPLHF
TRBV10-1,TRBJ2-5,NA,TRBD1,TGCGCCAGCAGTGAAGAGGGGGCCCTTGAGACCCAGTACTTC,CASSEEGALETQYF
TRBV3-1/TRBV3-2,TRBJ1-2,NA,TRBD1,TGTGCCAGCAGCCAGAACAGGGGCACGGGGGGCTACACCTTC,CASSQNRGTGGYTF
TRBV3-1/TRBV3-2,TRBJ1-1,NA,NA,TGTGCCAGCAGCCCACACTCGGACTTGAACACTGAAGCTTTCTTT,CASSPHSDLNTEAFF
TRBV5-4,TRBJ1-6,few,NA,TGTGCCAGCAGCTTCCAGGGAGGGGATAATTCACCCCTCCACTTT,CASSFQGGDNSPLHF
TRBV2,TRBJ2-2,NA,TRBD2,TGTGCCAGCAGTGAACGGGCTAGCGGGGCGAACACCGGGGAGCTGTTTTTT,CASSERASGANTGELFF
TRBV24-1,TRBJ1-2,NA,NA,TGTGCCACCAGTGATTCCAGGGTAGCTAACTATGGCTACACCTTC,CATSDSRVANYGYTF
TRBV2,TRBJ1-5,NA,NA,TGTGCCAGCAGACTGACTACCGTCGAGCCCCAGCATTTT,CASRLTTVEPQHF
TRBV28,TRBJ1-4,NA,NA,TGTGCCAGCAGTCCCGGACAGTATCAAAAACTGTTTTTT,CASSPGQYQKLFF
TRBV3-1/TRBV3-2,TRBJ2-7,once,TRBD1,TGTGCCAGCAGCACTTGGGACAGGGTGCTCGAGCAGTACTTC,CASSTWDRVLEQYF
TRBV27,TRBJ1-1,once,NA,TGTGCCAGCTTCGTTCCTGGAGGGAACACTGAAGCTTTCTTT,CASFVPGGNTEAFF
TRBV5-4,TRBJ2-1,NA,NA,TGTGCCAGCAGCTCTAGACAGGTTGTAGGCAATGAGCAGTTCTTC,CASSSRQVVGNEQFF